This is a list of T cell receptor beta chains from one sample in a study of human T cells and chemical hapten exposure. TCRdb re-derived calls from the RACE reads in MiXCR, one entry per CDR3 protein. The table shows more than 85,000 distinct CDR3 sequences, with 30% to 35% occurring only once. Sample: whole blood, taken in connection with sensitization to the hapten diphenylcyclopropenone (DPC). The receptors stem from a man aged 35-49 years with alopecia areata. Some clones in this sample may be carry-over from other donors' samples. Both conserved end residues are part of each CDR3. A D gene is named only where the DNA matches it firmly. Expanded clones are given a class, and other clones once, few, many or no size at all.

d_gene	abundance	v_gene	j_gene	CDR3aa	CDR3nt
-	-	TRBV6-2/TRBV6-3	TRBJ2-5	CASRRGGEETQYF	TGTGCCAGCAGGCGAGGGGGAGAAGAGACCCAGTACTTC
-	-	TRBV7-2	TRBJ1-1	CASSLKWGQNTEAFF	TGTGCCAGCAGCTTAAAGTGGGGGCAGAACACTGAAGCTTTCTTT
-	many	TRBV20-1	TRBJ2-3	CSASALAFTDTQYF	TGCAGTGCTAGCGCACTAGCCTTCACAGATACGCAGTATTTT
-	few	TRBV29-1	TRBJ2-1	CSVRLVRLWDEQFF	TGCAGCGTTCGACTAGTACGGTTGTGGGATGAGCAGTTCTTC
-	few	TRBV9	TRBJ2-6	CASSVGSGANVLTF	TGTGCCAGCAGCGTTGGCTCTGGGGCCAACGTCCTGACTTTC
TRBD2	few	TRBV20-1	TRBJ2-3	CSARTSGRAETQYF	TGCAGTGCTAGAACTAGCGGGAGGGCCGAGACGCAGTATTTT
-	few	TRBV18	TRBJ2-5	CASSPADSRETQYF	TGTGCCAGCTCACCAGCGGACTCCCGAGAGACCCAGTACTTC
-	-	TRBV2	TRBJ2-1	CATFVGSYNEQFF	TGTGCCACCTTCGTGGGCTCCTACAATGAGCAGTTCTTC
TRBD2	once	TRBV27	TRBJ2-3	CASSLFLAGTDTQYF	TGTGCCAGCAGTTTATTCCTAGCGGGCACAGATACGCAGTATTTT
-	few	TRBV3-1	TRBJ2-1	CASSQIGTSNEQFF	TGTGCCAGCAGCCAAATCGGTACGAGTAATGAGCAGTTCTTC
-	-	TRBV11-1	TRBJ1-1	CASSLRSPNTEAFF	TGTGCCAGCAGCTTAAGATCGCCGAACACTGAAGCTTTCTTT
TRBD2	-	TRBV9	TRBJ2-2	CASSVGSSGSTGELFF	TGTGCCAGCAGCGTTGGGTCTAGCGGGTCCACCGGGGAGCTGTTTTTT
-	few	TRBV29-1	TRBJ1-2	CSASLEDYGYTF	TGCAGCGCCAGTTTGGAAGACTATGGCTACACCTTC
-	-	TRBV5-1	TRBJ2-5	CASSLEGGCRETQYF	TGCGCCAGCAGTCTGGAGGGGGGCTGTCGAGAGACCCAGTACTTC
-	few	TRBV20-1	TRBJ2-7	CSARRPSYEQYF	TGCAGTGCTCGACGGCCCTCTTACGAGCAGTACTTC
-	few	TRBV6-5	TRBJ1-5	CASSYGWREQPQHF	TGTGCCAGCAGTTATGGTTGGCGGGAACAGCCCCAGCATTTT
TRBD1	few	TRBV6-1	TRBJ2-5	CASRPILDRGETQYF	TGTGCCAGCAGACCCATACTGGACAGGGGAGAGACCCAGTACTTC
-	-	TRBV29-1	TRBJ1-1	CSVDDSVEAFF	TGCAGCGTGGATGACAGCGTTGAAGCTTTCTTT
-	few	TRBV20-1	TRBJ1-6	CSARVPTAGSPLHF	TGCAGTGCTAGAGTCCCAACAGCGGGTTCACCCCTCCACTTT
TRBD1	-	TRBV7-9	TRBJ1-2	CASSPSGTGGGYTF	TGTGCCAGCAGCCCCAGTGGGACAGGGGGCGGCTACACCTTC
-	few	TRBV28	TRBJ1-2	CASSSAVPDGYTF	TGTGCCAGCAGTTCCGCTGTTCCCGACGGCTACACCTTC